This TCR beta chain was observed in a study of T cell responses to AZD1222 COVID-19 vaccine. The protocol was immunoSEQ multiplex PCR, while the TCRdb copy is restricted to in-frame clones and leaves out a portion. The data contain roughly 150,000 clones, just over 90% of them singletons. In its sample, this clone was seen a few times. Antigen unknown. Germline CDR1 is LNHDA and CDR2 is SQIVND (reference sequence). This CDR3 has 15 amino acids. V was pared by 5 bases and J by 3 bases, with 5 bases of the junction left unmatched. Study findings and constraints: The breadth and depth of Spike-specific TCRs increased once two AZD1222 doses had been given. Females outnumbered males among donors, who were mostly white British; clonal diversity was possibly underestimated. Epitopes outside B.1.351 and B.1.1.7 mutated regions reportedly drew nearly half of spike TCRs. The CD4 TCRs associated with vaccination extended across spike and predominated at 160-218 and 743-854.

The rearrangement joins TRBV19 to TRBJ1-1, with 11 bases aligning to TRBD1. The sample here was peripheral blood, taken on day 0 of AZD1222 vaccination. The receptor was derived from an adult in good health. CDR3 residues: CASSHRDRGDTEAFF. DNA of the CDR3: TGTGCCAGTAGTCACCGGGACAGGGGGGACACTGAAGCTTTCTTT.